The TCR beta chain under discussion was sequenced for a study of blood T cell repertoires in COVID-19. The wider study: T cells, B-cell-depleted T cells, or PBMCs supplied cDNA or gDNA.

TCRdb keeps only in-frame clones here, not all; method: immunoSEQ multiplex PCR. The profile shows approximately 170,000 clones, about 80% of them singletons. The CDR3 runs to 12 residues. The ends were cut back, 0 bases at V and 9 bases at J, with 6 bases in the middle. CDR1 and CDR2 from the germline V gene are KGHSH and LQKENI. This clonotype was obtained from a man aged 70 or older with active or convalescent COVID-19. Sequencing input: peripheral blood. The chain uses TRBV18 and TRBJ1-5; a weak D match, TRBD1 (5 bases). Here the CDR3 DNA reads TGTGCCAGCTCACCACCCCAGGGGCCCCAGCATTTT. Translated, it gives CASSPPQGPQHF.